This T cell receptor beta chain was sequenced for a study of human T cells and chemical hapten exposure. TCRdb itself ran the RACE reads through MiXCR, one entry per CDR3 protein. Of about 71,000 distinct CDR3 sequences listed, about 9.1% were seen once; the top ten hold less than 4%. Time point in this sample: patch test 1, 2 weeks after DPC sensitization. Stated treatment: therapeutic diphenylcyclopropenone sensitization with weekly scalp DPC. Many counts were recorded for this clonotype. This material consisted of whole blood, taken in connection with sensitization to the hapten diphenylcyclopropenone (DPC). The source of this sequence is a woman in her thirties or forties with alopecia areata. Some clones in this sample may be carry-over from other donors' samples.

CDR3 sequence: CSAPTTVSETQYF. The CDR3 DNA reads TGCAGTGCTCCCACTACGGTATCGGAGACCCAGTACTTC. The genes are TRBV20-1 and TRBJ2-5; D call uncertain. The CDR3 runs 13 residues. The germline gives CDR1 DFQATT, CDR2 SNEGSKA (reference sequence). Trimming shortened V by 5 bases and J by 5 bases, and 15 bases separated the two germline ends.